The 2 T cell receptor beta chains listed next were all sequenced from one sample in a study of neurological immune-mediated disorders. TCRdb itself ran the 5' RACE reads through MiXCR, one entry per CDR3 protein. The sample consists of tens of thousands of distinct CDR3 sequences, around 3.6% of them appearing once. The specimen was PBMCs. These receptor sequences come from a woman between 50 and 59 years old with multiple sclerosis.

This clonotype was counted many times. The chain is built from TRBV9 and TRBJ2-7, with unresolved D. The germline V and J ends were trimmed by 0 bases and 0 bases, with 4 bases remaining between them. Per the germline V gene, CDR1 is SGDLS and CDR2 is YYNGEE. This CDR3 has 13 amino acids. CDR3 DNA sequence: TGTGCCAGCAGCGTAGACAGCTCCTACGAGCAGTACTTC. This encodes CASSVDSSYEQYF.

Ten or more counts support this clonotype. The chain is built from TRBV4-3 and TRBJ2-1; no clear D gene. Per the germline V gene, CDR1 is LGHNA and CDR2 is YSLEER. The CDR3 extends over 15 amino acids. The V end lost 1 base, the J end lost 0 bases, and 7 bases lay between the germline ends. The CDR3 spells CASSQGGSSYNEQFF. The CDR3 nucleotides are TGCGCCAGCAGCCAAGGGGGTAGCTCCTACAATGAGCAGTTCTTC.